The following is a T cell receptor (beta chain) sequence with its context. Its antigen is as yet unknown. The source of the sample is a study of cytomegalovirus exposure and HLA in healthy donors. Whole-study findings and limits: Among immune exposure information, only CMV serostatus was available. In a later analysis, V- and J-gene trimming of beta chains associated with a DCLRE1C missense variant, replicated independently.

Each of the donors was a healthy bone marrow donor. The PCR was carried out with 60 Vbeta primers and 13 Jbeta primers. The protocol was immunoSEQ multiplex PCR, while the TCRdb copy is restricted to in-frame clones and leaves out a portion. The repertoire holds 70,000 to 100,000 clones, with 70% to 90% as singletons. The CDR3 has 15 amino acids. V shed 1 base, J shed 5 bases, and the junction held 6 bases outside the gene matches. CDR1 is LNHDA and CDR2 is SQIVND in the germline V gene (reference sequence). Sequenced material: PBMCs. The chain links TRBV19 to TRBJ1-2, with TRBD1 matching over 8 bases. The TCR comes from a man between 18 and 35 years old in good health and CMV-seronegative. The CDR3 bases are TGTGCCAGTAGTATAGGCAGGGGGCTCGGATATGGCTACACCTTC. This translates into CASSIGRGLGYGYTF.